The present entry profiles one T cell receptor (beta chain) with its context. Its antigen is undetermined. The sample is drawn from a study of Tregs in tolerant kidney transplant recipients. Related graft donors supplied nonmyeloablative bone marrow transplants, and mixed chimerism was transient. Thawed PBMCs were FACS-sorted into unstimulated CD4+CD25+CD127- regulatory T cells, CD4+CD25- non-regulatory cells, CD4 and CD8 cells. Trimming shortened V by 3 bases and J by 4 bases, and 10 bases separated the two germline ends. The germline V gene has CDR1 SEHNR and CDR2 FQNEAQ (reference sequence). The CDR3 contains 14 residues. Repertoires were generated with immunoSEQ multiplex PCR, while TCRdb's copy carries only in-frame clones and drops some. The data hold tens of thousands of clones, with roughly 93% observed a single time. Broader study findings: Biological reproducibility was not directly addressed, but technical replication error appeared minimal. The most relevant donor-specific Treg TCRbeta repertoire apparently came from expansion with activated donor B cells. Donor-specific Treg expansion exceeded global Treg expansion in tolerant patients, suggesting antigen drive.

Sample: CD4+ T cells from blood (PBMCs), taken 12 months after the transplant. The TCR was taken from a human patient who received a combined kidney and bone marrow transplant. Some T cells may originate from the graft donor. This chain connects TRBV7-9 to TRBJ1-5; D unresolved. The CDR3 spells CASSLIGRNQPQHF. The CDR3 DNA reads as TGTGCCAGCAGCTTGATCGGGAGAAATCAGCCCCAGCATTTT. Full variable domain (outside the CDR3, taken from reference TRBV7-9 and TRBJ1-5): DTGVSQNPRHKITKRGQNVTFRCDPISEHNRLYWYRQTLGQGPEFLTYFQNEAQLEKSRLLSDRFSAERPKGSFSTLEIQRTEQGDSAMYLCASSLIGRNQPQHFGDGTRLSIL.